These T cell receptor beta chains were read from a single sample in a study of breast tumors, draining lymph nodes, adjacent tissues. TCRdb re-called the multiplex PCR reads with MiXCR, one entry per CDR3 protein. This table has over 10,000 distinct CDR3 sequences, around 57% appearing once. The specimen was tumor-adjacent breast tissue. The receptors originated from a female donor with breast cancer. Some clones in this sample may be carry-over from other donors' samples. CDR3s include the opening cysteine and the closing phenylalanine or tryptophan. D genes are given only for firm matches. Clone size is stated in some rows and not others, as once, few, many or a class when expanded.

cdr3_nt cdr3_aa j_call d_call v_call clone_size
TGTGCCAGCACTAACGGCCACCTACAAGAGACCCAGTACTTC CASTNGHLQETQYF TRBJ2-5 - TRBV2 large
TGTGCCACGGGGGCCCCTTACACAGATACGCAGTATTTT CATGAPYTDTQYF TRBJ2-3 - TRBV24-1 -
TGTGCCTGGGCGCGACAAACTGATTCACCCCTCCACTTT CAWARQTDSPLHF TRBJ1-6 - TRBV30 medium-sized
TGTGCCAGTACCTCATACCCAGGGGGTACTAATCGCTACAATGAGCAGTTCTTC CASTSYPGGTNRYNEQFF TRBJ2-1 TRBD1 TRBV19 -
TGTGCCAGGTGCTACGAGCCCTACGAGCAGTACTTC CARCYEPYEQYF TRBJ2-7 - TRBV2 few
TGTGCCAGCAGCTTAAGGGGTCCAATGGAGAGCTCCTACAATGAGCAGTTCTTC CASSLRGPMESSYNEQFF TRBJ2-1 - TRBV11-3 few
TGTGCCAGCAGCGTAGGGAGCCTAGGTAACACTGAAGCTTTCTTT CASSVGSLGNTEAFF TRBJ1-1 - TRBV9 many
TGTGCCAGCAGCTTATCCCCCATAAACACTGAAGCTTTCTTT CASSLSPINTEAFF TRBJ1-1 - TRBV11-2 many
TGTGCCAGCAGTGGGGGGCGGGTCAACACAGATACGCAGTATTTT CASSGGRVNTDTQYF TRBJ2-3 - TRBV2 medium-sized
TGTGCCAGTTTCCAGGGGAACGCTAACTATGGCTACACCTTC CASFQGNANYGYTF TRBJ1-2 - TRBV2 -
TGTGCCAGCAGTTCCCCTAGCGGGAGTTACGAGCAGTACTTC CASSSPSGSYEQYF TRBJ2-7 TRBD2 TRBV7-9 -
TGCGCCAGCAGCTTGGGCGGGGATATGGGCTACACCTTC CASSLGGDMGYTF TRBJ1-2 - TRBV5-1 -
TGTGCCAGCAGCTTAGTAGCTAGCAAGTTGGAGACCCAGTACTTC CASSLVASKLETQYF TRBJ2-5 - TRBV7-8 -
TGTGCCAGCAGTGCCGGATCAGACACCGGGGAGCTGTTTTTT CASSAGSDTGELFF TRBJ2-2 - TRBV6-2/TRBV6-3 many
TGTGCCAGCAGTAGCGGGGGTACTTACAATGAGCAGTCCTTC CASSSGGTYNEQSF TRBJ2-1 TRBD2 TRBV9 -
TGTGCCAGCAGCCCCGGACTAGCGGGGGGGCAGTACGAGCAGTACTTC CASSPGLAGGQYEQYF TRBJ2-7 TRBD2 TRBV7-2 few
TGTGCCAGCAGCTTAACAGCGGGTAGCACAGATACGCAGTATTTT CASSLTAGSTDTQYF TRBJ2-3 - TRBV7-3 -
TGCAGTGCTAGTTCGGGAGCGGGGGGCCCCTCCTACAATGAGCAGTTCTTC CSASSGAGGPSYNEQFF TRBJ2-1 TRBD2 TRBV20-1 many
TGCGCCAGCAGTCGCTCGAGCCTAGCGACCGACGAGCAGTACTTC CASSRSSLATDEQYF TRBJ2-7 - TRBV6-2/TRBV6-3 few
TGTGCCAGCAGTTTGGAGATAGTTACCGGGGAGCTGTTTTTT CASSLEIVTGELFF TRBJ2-2 - TRBV7-9 many
TGTGCCAGCAGTTTTCCCCCCGCTCAGGAGCTGTTTTTT CASSFPPAQELFF TRBJ2-2 - TRBV12-3/TRBV12-4 few
TGTGCCAGTAGCGGGGTTCTAGATCAGCCCCAGCATTTT CASSGVLDQPQHF TRBJ1-5 - TRBV19 many
TGCAGTGCTAGAGTTCCCGTTTACTACGAGCAGTACTTC CSARVPVYYEQYF TRBJ2-7 - TRBV20-1 -
TGCGCCAGCAGTGAAGGGGGGGGCGGGTACGGGCAGTCTTTC CASSEGGGGYGQSF TRBJ2-7 - TRBV10-2 few
TGTGCCAGCAGCTCTTCAGGGGGTTGGAATCAGCCCCAGCATTTT CASSSSGGWNQPQHF TRBJ1-5 TRBD1 TRBV7-2 -
TGTGCCATCAGTGAGCCAGGACGGTCCTCCTACGAGCAGTACTTC CAISEPGRSSYEQYF TRBJ2-7 - TRBV10-3 -